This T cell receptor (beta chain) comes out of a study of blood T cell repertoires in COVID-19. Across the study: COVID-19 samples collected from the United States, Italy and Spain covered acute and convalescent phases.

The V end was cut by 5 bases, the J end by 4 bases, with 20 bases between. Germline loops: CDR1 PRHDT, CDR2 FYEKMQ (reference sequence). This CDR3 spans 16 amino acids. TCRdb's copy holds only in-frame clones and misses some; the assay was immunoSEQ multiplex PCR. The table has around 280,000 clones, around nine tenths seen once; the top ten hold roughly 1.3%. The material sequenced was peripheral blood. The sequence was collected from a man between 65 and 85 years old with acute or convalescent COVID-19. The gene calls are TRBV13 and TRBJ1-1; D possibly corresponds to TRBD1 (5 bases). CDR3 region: CASSGGVSGGATEAFF. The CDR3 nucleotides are TGTGCCAGCAGCGGGGGAGTGAGTGGAGGGGCCACTGAAGCTTTCTTT.